This TCR beta chain was recorded in a study of regulatory T cells in long-lasting Graves disease. Per the germline V gene, CDR1 is DFQATT and CDR2 is SNEGSKA (reference sequence). The junction had 5 bases not matched to a gene; V was cut back by 1 base and J by 10 bases. The CDR3 length is 14 residues. Arm-PCR of CDR3 regions and iRepertoire HTBI primers were used to build TCR beta libraries. Each CDR3 protein is one row after TCRdb ran MiXCR on the multiplex PCR reads. The sample has 200,000 to 300,000 distinct CDR3 sequences; 20% to 25% are singletons. Time point reported: newly diagnosed GD, antithyroid drugs for less than 3 months. With RNA extracted from PBMCs as input, the TCR library was made. About this clonotype itself: This likely traces to a read error, being one base from a far larger clone.

The clonotype originates from a female donor with Graves disease. The rearrangement links TRBV20-1 to TRBJ2-1; 12 bases fit TRBD2. The starting material was peripheral blood mononuclear cells (PBMCs), obtained at new diagnosis, from a patient treated with antithyroid drugs. The CDR3, as DNA: TGCAGTGCTAGAGCTAGCGGGGGGGCCTACGAGCAGTTCTTC. Translated: CSARASGGAYEQFF.